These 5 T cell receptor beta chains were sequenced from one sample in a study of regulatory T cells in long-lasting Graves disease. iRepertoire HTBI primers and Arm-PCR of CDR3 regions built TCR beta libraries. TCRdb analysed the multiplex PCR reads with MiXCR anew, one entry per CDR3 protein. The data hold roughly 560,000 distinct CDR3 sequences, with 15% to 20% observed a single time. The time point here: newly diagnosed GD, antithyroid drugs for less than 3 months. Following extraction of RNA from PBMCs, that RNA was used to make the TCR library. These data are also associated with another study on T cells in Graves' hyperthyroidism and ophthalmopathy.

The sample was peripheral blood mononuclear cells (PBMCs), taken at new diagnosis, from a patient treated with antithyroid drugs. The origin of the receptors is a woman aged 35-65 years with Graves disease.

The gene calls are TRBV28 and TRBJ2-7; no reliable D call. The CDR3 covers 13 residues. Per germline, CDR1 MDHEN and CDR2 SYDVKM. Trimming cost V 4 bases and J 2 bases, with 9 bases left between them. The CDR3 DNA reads TGTGCCAGCAGTTCCCACCAGACCTACGAGCAGTACTTC. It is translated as CASSSHQTYEQYF.

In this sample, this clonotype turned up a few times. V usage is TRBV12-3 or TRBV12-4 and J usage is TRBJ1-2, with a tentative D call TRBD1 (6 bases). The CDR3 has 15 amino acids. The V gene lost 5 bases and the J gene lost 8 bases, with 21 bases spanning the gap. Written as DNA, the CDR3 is TGTGCCAGCAGTCTGATGGGACACGTACAGGCGGGCTACACCTTC. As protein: CASSLMGHVQAGYTF.

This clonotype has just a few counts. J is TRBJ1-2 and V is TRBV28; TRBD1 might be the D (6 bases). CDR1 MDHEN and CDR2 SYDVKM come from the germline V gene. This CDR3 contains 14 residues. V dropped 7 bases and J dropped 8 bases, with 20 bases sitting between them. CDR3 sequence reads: CASIGRPGTFGYTF. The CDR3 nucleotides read TGTGCCAGCATTGGACGTCCCGGGACATTCGGCTACACCTTC.

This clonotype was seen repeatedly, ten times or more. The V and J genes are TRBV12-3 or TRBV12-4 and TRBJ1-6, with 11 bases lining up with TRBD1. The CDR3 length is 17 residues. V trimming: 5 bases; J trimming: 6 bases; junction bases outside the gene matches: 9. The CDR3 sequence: CASSPRTGGRRNSPLHF. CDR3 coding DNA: TGTGCCAGCAGTCCGAGGACAGGGGGCAGGCGTAATTCACCCCTCCACTTT.

Here the CDR3 DNA reads TGTGCCAGCAGTTACTCGACCCGGACAGGGAGGAGTGGCTACACCTTC. Its translation: CASSYSTRTGRSGYTF. The chain combines TRBV6-5 with TRBJ1-2; TRBD1 matches 8 bases. J was trimmed by 7 bases and V by 0 bases; bases with no gene match: 10. This CDR3 spans 16 amino acids. CDR1 is MNHEY and CDR2 is SVGAGI in the germline V gene.